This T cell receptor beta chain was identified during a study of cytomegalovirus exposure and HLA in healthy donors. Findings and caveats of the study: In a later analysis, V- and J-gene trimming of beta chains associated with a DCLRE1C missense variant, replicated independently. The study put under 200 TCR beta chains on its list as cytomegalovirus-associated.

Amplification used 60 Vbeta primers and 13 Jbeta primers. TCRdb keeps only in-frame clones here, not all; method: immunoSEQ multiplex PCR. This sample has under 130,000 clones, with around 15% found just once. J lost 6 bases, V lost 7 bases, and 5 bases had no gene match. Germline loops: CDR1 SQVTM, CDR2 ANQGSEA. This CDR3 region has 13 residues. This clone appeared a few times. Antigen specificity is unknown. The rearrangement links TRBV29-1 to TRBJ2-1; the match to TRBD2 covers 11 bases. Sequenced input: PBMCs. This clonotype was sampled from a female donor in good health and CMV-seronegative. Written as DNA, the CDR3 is TGCAGCGGGCTTAGCGGGAGGGCCAATGAGCAGTTCTTC. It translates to CSGLSGRANEQFF.